The 29 T cell receptor beta chains listed next were all sequenced from one sample in a study of control samples from healthy donors and cancer patients. Repertoires were generated with immunoSEQ multiplex PCR, while TCRdb's copy carries only in-frame clones and drops some. The sample consists of approximately 94,000 clones, about 90% of them appearing once. The sample was blood. These receptors were collected from a woman aged 50 to 60 in good health.

A few counts support this clone. The V gene is TRBV28, the J gene TRBJ2-5, with TRBD2 identical over 10 bases. V shed 2 bases and J 5 bases; nucleotides not matched to a gene: 11. The V gene's germline CDR1 is MDHEN and CDR2 SYDVKM. This CDR3 spans 17 amino acids. CDR3 nucleotides: TGTGCCAGCAGTTTAATATGGGTAGCGGGAGGTGGGGAGACCCAGTACTTC. As protein: CASSLIWVAGGGETQYF.

The chain couples TRBV6-5 to TRBJ2-5; a weak D match, TRBD1 (6 bases). V gave up 9 bases and J gave up 0 bases, with 8 bases separating them. The CDR3 is 12 amino acids. The germline gives CDR1 MNHEY, CDR2 SVGAGI. The CDR3, as DNA: TGTGCCAGACAGGGTGACCAAGAGACCCAGTACTTC. Translating gives CARQGDQETQYF.

The rearrangement joins TRBV7-9 to TRBJ2-5; D is undetermined. CDR3 length: 15 amino acids. Germline CDR1 and CDR2: SEHNR and FQNEAQ (reference sequence). The V gene lost 1 base and the J gene lost 3 bases, with 12 bases spanning the gap. The CDR3 bases are TGTGCCAGCAGCTTAGAAGGGCCGGTGGAAGAGACCCAGTACTTC. It codes for CASSLEGPVEETQYF.

This rearrangement joins TRBV6-5 to TRBJ1-2; TRBD1 aligns across 8 bases. Trimming removed 3 bases from V and 6 bases from J; junction bases left unmatched: 9. Per germline, CDR1 MNHEY and CDR2 SVGAGI. The CDR3 runs to 15 residues. This CDR3 is CASSYYGQGSHGYTF. The CDR3 coding sequence is TGTGCCAGCAGTTATTATGGACAGGGTAGTCATGGCTACACCTTC.

This chain joins TRBV19 and TRBJ2-5; 7 bases fit TRBD1. CDR3 length equals 12 residues. Germline V gene lookup returns CDR1 LNHDA and CDR2 SQIVND (reference sequence). Trimming cost V 6 bases and J 7 bases; bases outside gene matches: 5. CDR3 in amino acids: CASRGGTGTQYF. The CDR3 region has the DNA TGTGCCAGTAGAGGGGGCACGGGGACCCAGTACTTC. The variable domain in full, with the rest retrieved from reference TRBV19 and TRBJ2-5, is DGGITQSPKYLFRKEGQNVTLSCEQNLNHDAMYWYRQDPGQGLRLIYYSQIVNDFQKGDIAEGYSVSREKKESFPLTVTSAQKNPTAFYLCASRGGTGTQYFGPGTRLLVL.

V and J are TRBV5-4 and TRBJ2-1; a possible D gene is TRBD2 (6 bases). CDR3 length: 15 residues. The V gene lost 10 bases and the J gene lost 6 bases, with 23 bases spanning the gap. The germline V gene has CDR1 SGHNT and CDR2 YYREEE (reference sequence). This chain's CDR3 is CASPGDGRGFNEQFF. The CDR3 DNA reads TGTGCCTCTCCGGGCGACGGGAGAGGGTTCAATGAGCAGTTCTTC.

The rearrangement links TRBV30 to TRBJ2-2; TRBD1 agrees at 12 bases. Germline lookup yields CDR1 GTSNPN and CDR2 SVGIG (reference sequence). The CDR3 runs 16 residues. The trim removed 2 bases at V and 4 bases at J, leaving 5 bases unmatched. CDR3 sequence reads: CAWSRDRGPSTGELFF. The CDR3 DNA reads TGTGCCTGGAGTCGGGACAGGGGGCCGAGCACCGGGGAGCTGTTTTTT.

In the case of this clone: Distinct nucleotide sequences in the sample also encode this CDR3. V gene TRBV7-3 combines with J gene TRBJ2-6; D is unclear. The V gene's germline CDR1 is SGHTA and CDR2 FQGTGA. The CDR3 has 15 residues. V was clipped by 3 bases and J by 1 base, with 7 bases between them. CDR3: CASSFTGSGANVLTF. The DNA for the CDR3 is TGTGCCAGCAGCTTCACGGGTTCTGGGGCCAACGTCCTGACTTTC.

CDR3 loop: CASSPAGGTGELFF. The CDR3 coding sequence is TGTGCCAGCTCACCGGCGGGGGGAACCGGGGAGCTGTTTTTT. This sequence joins TRBV18 and TRBJ2-2, with 8 bases matching TRBD2. Trimming cost V 3 bases and J 5 bases; bases outside gene matches: 2. CDR1 and CDR2 from the germline V gene are KGHSH and LQKENI. The CDR3 is 14 residues long.

The gene calls are TRBV11-2 and TRBJ1-4; D is possibly TRBD1 (5 bases). This CDR3 region has 15 residues. Trimming removed 10 bases at V and 7 bases at J, with 22 bases between. CDR1 and CDR2 (germline): SGHAT, FQNNGV. CDR3 DNA sequence: TGTGCCACCCGAATTGGGGCCATTGAGGCTGAAAAACTGTTTTTT. Protein: CATRIGAIEAEKLFF.

The V gene is TRBV5-4, the J gene TRBJ2-7, with D perhaps matching TRBD2 (6 bases). The CDR3 covers 14 residues. Looked up from germline, CDR1 is SGHNT and CDR2 is YYREEE (reference sequence). Trimming removed 4 bases at V and 3 bases at J, with 14 bases between. CDR3 sequence: CASSPPGRNYEQYF. The CDR3 nucleotides read TGTGCCAGCAGCCCCCCCGGGAGAAACTACGAGCAGTACTTC.

The V and J genes are TRBV2 and TRBJ2-5; 14 bases line up with TRBD2. Germline CDR1 SNHLY, CDR2 FYNNEI. Unmatched junction bases numbered 8, after V lost 8 bases and J lost 3 bases. This CDR3 contains 16 residues. CDR3 sequence (DNA): TGTGCCAGCGGGTGGACTAGCGGGGGGTTGGAAGAGACCCAGTACTTC. Amino acids: CASGWTSGGLEETQYF.

This clone was recorded a few times. For the CDR3, the DNA is TGTGCCAGTATGGCTACACTGTGGGGGCTTAACACTGAAGCTTTCTTT. It translates to CASMATLWGLNTEAFF. The rearrangement uses TRBV19 and TRBJ1-1; D may be TRBD1 (6 bases). The CDR3 runs 16 residues. V gave up 7 bases and J gave up 2 bases, with 20 bases separating them. CDR1 and CDR2 from the germline V gene are LNHDA and SQIVND (reference sequence).

This chain links TRBV9 with TRBJ2-7; D possibly corresponds to TRBD2 (7 bases). V was cut by 0 bases and J by 0 bases, with 10 bases left in between. This CDR3 spans 15 amino acids. Per the germline V gene, CDR1 is SGDLS and CDR2 is YYNGEE. The DNA of the CDR3 is TGTGCCAGCAGCGTAGCGGGGGGCGCCTCCTACGAGCAGTACTTC. Residues: CASSVAGGASYEQYF.

The chain couples TRBV7-2 to TRBJ2-1, with D unresolved. The CDR3 is 10 residues long. The V gene lost 4 bases and the J gene lost 15 bases, with 10 bases spanning the gap. CDR1 and CDR2 (germline): SGHTA, FQGNSA. CDR3 region: CASSSLLLFF. The CDR3 nucleotides are TGTGCCAGCAGCTCCCTACTCTTGTTCTTC. Combining the CDR3 with reference TRBV7-2 and TRBJ2-1 gives the whole variable domain GAGVSQSPSNKVTEKGKDVELRCDPISGHTALYWYRQSLGQGLEFLIYFQGNSAPDKSGLPSDRFSAERTGGSVSTLTIQRTQQEDSAVYLCASSSLLLFFGPGTRLTVL.

The V gene is TRBV9, the J gene TRBJ2-7; D possibly uses TRBD1 or TRBD2 (5 bases each). Germline loops: CDR1 SGDLS, CDR2 YYNGEE. Trimming stripped 0 bases from V and 0 bases from J, with 10 bases between. The CDR3 has 15 amino acids. The CDR3 sequence is CASSVDGTRSYEQYF. CDR3 nucleotides: TGTGCCAGCAGCGTAGACGGGACCCGCTCCTACGAGCAGTACTTC.

The V and J genes are TRBV7-9 and TRBJ1-4, with D possibly matching TRBD1 (5 bases). Germline CDR1 is SEHNR and CDR2 is FQNEAQ (reference sequence). Trimming took off 2 bases at V and 7 bases at J, with 14 bases between the two ends. CDR3 length: 15 residues. CDR3 sequence reads: CASSLHQGGIEKLFF. CDR3 bases: TGTGCCAGCAGCTTACATCAGGGTGGCATTGAAAAACTGTTTTTT.

The V gene is TRBV4-2, the J gene TRBJ1-3, with unresolved D. Germline CDR1 LGHNA, CDR2 YNFKEQ. V shed 0 bases and J shed 9 bases, with 9 bases lying between them. The CDR3 totals 13 residues. Here the CDR3 DNA reads TGTGCCAGCAGCCAAGACGGAGGTAGCACCATATATTTT. This gives the protein CASSQDGGSTIYF.

The gene calls are TRBV2 and TRBJ1-1; TRBD1 aligns across 7 bases. The CDR3 has 15 residues. V lost 7 bases, J lost 0 bases, and 8 bases stayed unmatched. Per the germline V gene, CDR1 is SNHLY and CDR2 is FYNNEI. The CDR3 loop is CASTRAGGVNTEAFF. In DNA, the CDR3 is TGTGCCAGCACGAGGGCAGGGGGGGTGAACACTGAAGCTTTCTTT.

This clone was counted once. This chain joins TRBV14 and TRBJ1-6; D may be TRBD1 (5 bases). Germline V gene data show CDR1 as SGHDN and CDR2 as FVKESK. V was trimmed by 0 bases and J by 9 bases, leaving 12 bases between them. This CDR3 spans 15 amino acids. The CDR3 is CASSQDLRTISPLHF. The CDR3 DNA sequence: TGTGCCAGCAGCCAAGATCTACGGACAATTTCACCCCTCCACTTT.

This chain joins TRBV25-1 and TRBJ2-7; the D gene is possibly TRBD2 (6 bases). V gave up 4 bases and J gave up 5 bases, with 18 bases separating them. Germline assignment: CDR1 MGHDK and CDR2 SYGVNS. The CDR3 sequence is 15 residues long. The DNA of the CDR3 is TGTGCCAGCAGTGCTGCGGTGCAACGGACTAACGAGCAGTACTTC. The encoded protein is CASSAAVQRTNEQYF.

The chain joins TRBV3-1 (or the pseudogene TRBV3-2) to TRBJ2-1; 8 positions agree with TRBD2. Germline V gene data show CDR1 as LGHDT and CDR2 as YNNKEL (reference sequence). Trimming took 0 bases from V and 6 from J; bases not matched to a gene: 7. The CDR3 consists of 16 residues. CDR3 protein: CASSQDIAGRLNEQFF. For the CDR3, the DNA is TGTGCCAGCAGCCAAGATATAGCGGGACGCCTCAATGAGCAGTTCTTC.

V usage is TRBV10-2 and J usage is TRBJ1-2; D might be TRBD1 (6 bases). Germline-derived CDR1 and CDR2 are WSHSY and SAAADI. The CDR3 has 14 amino acids. V was shortened by 2 bases and J by 8 bases, with 15 bases between the two germline ends. The DNA for the CDR3 is TGCGCCAGCAGTGAGACAGGGAAATTGGGCGGCTACACCTTC. Amino acid sequence: CASSETGKLGGYTF.

This clone was counted once. The rearrangement links TRBV2 to TRBJ2-2; TRBD1 aligns across 7 bases. This CDR3 contains 13 residues. With 9 bases clipped from V and 3 bases from J, the junction kept 4 bases outside the gene matches. Germline V lookup: CDR1 SNHLY, CDR2 FYNNEI. For the CDR3, the DNA is TGTGCCAGTGGGACAGAATACACCGGGGAGCTGTTTTTT. Residues: CASGTEYTGELFF.

The chain recombines TRBV7-3 with TRBJ1-2, with D possibly matching TRBD1 (5 bases). Germline loops: CDR1 SGHTA, CDR2 FQGTGA. CDR3 length: 17 amino acids. The germline V and J ends were trimmed by 5 bases and 0 bases, with 19 bases remaining between them. Here the CDR3 DNA reads TGTGCCAGCAGCCTCATCCCGGGGGGACCAGCTAACTATGGCTACACCTTC. Translated: CASSLIPGGPANYGYTF.

Judged by abundance, this clone is medium-sized (0.01 to 0.1%). This chain links TRBV5-4 with TRBJ2-7, with 7 bases matching TRBD1. J was trimmed by 13 bases and V by 4 bases; bases with no gene match: 11. Germline V gene data show CDR1 as SGHNT and CDR2 as YYREEE (reference sequence). This CDR3 spans 12 amino acids. CDR3: CASSLNGQVGYF. The CDR3 DNA follows: TGTGCCAGCAGCCTAAACGGACAGGTAGGCTACTTC.

This clone was counted between two and nine times. This chain joins TRBV18 and TRBJ2-7; D remains ambiguous. This CDR3 comprises 13 residues. The germline V and J ends were trimmed by 5 bases and 0 bases, with 8 bases remaining between them. Germline V gives CDR1 KGHSH, CDR2 LQKENI. CDR3 protein: CASSVASSYEQYV. DNA of the CDR3: TGTGCCAGCTCAGTCGCTAGCTCCTACGAGCAGTACGTC.

CDR3 nucleotides: TGTGCCAGCAGTTTTCAGGTTTTTCCCCTAGACAAAAACATTCAGTACTTC. Amino acids: CASSFQVFPLDKNIQYF. V and J are TRBV27 and TRBJ2-4; D is undetermined. Deletions cut 3 bases from V and 3 bases from J, with 18 bases between. The germline V gene encodes CDR1 MNHEY and CDR2 SMNVEV (reference sequence). The CDR3 has 17 residues.

The chain links TRBV7-2 to TRBJ2-7; TRBD2 is a possible D gene (5 bases). The germline V gene encodes CDR1 SGHTA and CDR2 FQGNSA. V gave up 3 bases and J gave up 7 bases, with 16 bases separating them. The CDR3 loop spans 14 amino acids. The CDR3 protein is CASSFGLAGREQYF. CDR3 coding DNA: TGTGCCAGCAGCTTCGGACTTGCCGGAAGGGAGCAGTACTTC. The complete variable domain, with remaining parts taken from reference TRBV7-2 and TRBJ2-7, reads GAGVSQSPSNKVTEKGKDVELRCDPISGHTALYWYRQSLGQGLEFLIYFQGNSAPDKSGLPSDRFSAERTGGSVSTLTIQRTQQEDSAVYLCASSFGLAGREQYFGPGTRLTVT.